This entry is about one T cell receptor beta chain. The V gene's germline CDR1 is SNHLY and CDR2 FYNNEI. CDR3 length: 13 residues. The V and J ends lost 1 base and 3 bases respectively, with 7 bases between them. The data originate from a study of control samples from healthy donors and cancer patients. TCRdb's copy holds only in-frame clones and misses some; the assay was immunoSEQ multiplex PCR. The profile shows roughly 29,000 clones, 70% to 90% of them singletons. This chain uses TRBV2 with TRBJ2-7, with D uncertain. The material sequenced was formalin-fixed, paraffin-embedded tissue. This TCR was recovered from a female donor with melanoma. CDR3 sequence reads: CASSEVGYYEQYF. The CDR3 DNA is TGTGCCAGCAGTGAAGTAGGCTACTACGAGCAGTACTTC.